The T cell receptor beta chain described here comes from a study of blood T cell repertoires in COVID-19. TCRdb's copy holds only in-frame clones and misses some; the assay was immunoSEQ multiplex PCR. The sample lists approximately 250,000 clones; around 90% were seen once. Patients in Seattle were enrolled during active infection, then followed longitudinally. Germline assignment: CDR1 SGHTA and CDR2 FQGNSA. The V segment lost 1 base and the J segment 2 bases; nucleotides outside the gene matches: 2. CDR3 length: 14 amino acids. The chain combines TRBV7-2 with TRBJ2-7; 7 bases are a match to TRBD2. The sequence came from a man aged 25-45 years with COVID-19, enrolled during active disease. Sequencing input: peripheral blood. In nucleotides, the CDR3 is TGTGCCAGCAGCTTAGGGGGGAGGGCCTACGAGCAGTACTTC. Amino acids: CASSLGGRAYEQYF. Looking up the rest from reference TRBV7-2 and TRBJ2-7 gives the full variable domain: GAGVSQSPSNKVTEKGKDVELRCDPISGHTALYWYRQSLGQGLEFLIYFQGNSAPDKSGLPSDRFSAERTGGSVSTLTIQRTQQEDSAVYLCASSLGGRAYEQYFGPGTRLTVT.